This T cell receptor (beta chain) is from a study of T cell repertoires in cytomegalovirus infection. At the level of the study: Selected CMV epitopes included recently identified HLA-C-restricted ones as well as well-studied HLA-B-restricted ones.

The CDR3 runs to 12 residues. J gave up 4 bases and V 4 bases, and 3 bases lay outside the gene matches. Germline V gives CDR1 DFQATT, CDR2 SNEGSKA (reference sequence). In TCRdb, the reads were re-called with MiXCR into one record per CDR3 protein. The table has around 300,000 distinct CDR3 sequences, 20% to 30% seen once. Comment on this clonotype: Its target is not known.

The chain combines TRBV20-1 with TRBJ2-5, with TRBD1 matching over 7 bases. The sequencing here drew on cultured PBMCs, taken from culture after CMV antigen stimulation. This receptor was obtained from a human donor in good health (CMV status not recorded). Some clones in this sample may be carry-over from other donors' samples. CDR3 loop: CSATGQAETQYF. The CDR3 DNA is TGCAGTGCTACAGGACAGGCAGAGACCCAGTACTTC.